Below, 11 T cell receptor beta chains from the same sample are listed, as sequenced in a study of blood T cell repertoires in COVID-19. Libraries were prepared by immunoSEQ multiplex PCR; TCRdb keeps only in-frame clonotypes and omits some of them. The sample consists of more than 200,000 clones, 84% of them appearing once. The sequenced sample was peripheral blood. The receptors stem from an elderly woman with COVID-19, enrolled during active disease.

CDR3 coding DNA: TGCGCCAGCAGCTTGGTTGGCGGTTCCTACTCCTACGAGCAGTACTTC. It specifies CASSLVGGSYSYEQYF. This chain connects TRBV5-1 to TRBJ2-7; D is unresolved. Germline V gene data show CDR1 as SGHRS and CDR2 as YFSETQ. This CDR3 region has 16 residues. V was trimmed by 0 bases and J by 0 bases, leaving 13 bases between them.

This clone was observed a single time. The chain employs TRBV19 and TRBJ1-1; D is unresolved. With 7 bases removed from V and 5 bases from J, the gap between germline ends came to 14 bases. The germline V gene has CDR1 LNHDA and CDR2 SQIVND (reference sequence). The CDR3 is 13 residues long. The CDR3, as DNA: TGTGCCAGTAACCCCGGGGTGGGGACTGAAGCTTTCTTT. Translating it yields CASNPGVGTEAFF.

CDR3 nucleotide sequence: TGTGCCAGTAGGACTGAGGGTAAGGATAACGAGCAGTACTTC. This translates into CASRTEGKDNEQYF. V gene TRBV19 combines with J gene TRBJ2-7; TRBD2 is a possible D gene (5 bases). Germline lookup yields CDR1 LNHDA and CDR2 SQIVND (reference sequence). The V and J ends lost 6 bases and 5 bases respectively, with 17 bases between them. This CDR3 is built from 14 residues. Combining the CDR3 with reference TRBV19 and TRBJ2-7 gives the whole variable domain DGGITQSPKYLFRKEGQNVTLSCEQNLNHDAMYWYRQDPGQGLRLIYYSQIVNDFQKGDIAEGYSVSREKKESFPLTVTSAQKNPTAFYLCASRTEGKDNEQYFGPGTRLTVT.

This clone was recorded a few times. The chain joins TRBV29-1 to TRBJ1-2; 7 bases fit TRBD1. Germline lookup yields CDR1 SQVTM and CDR2 ANQGSEA. With V trimmed by 4 bases and J by 8 bases, 10 bases remained unmatched. The CDR3 runs 13 residues. As DNA, the CDR3 is TGCAGCGTTGTTTTGACAGGGTACGGAGGCTACACCTTC. This codes for CSVVLTGYGGYTF.

The V call is TRBV5-1, the J call TRBJ1-5, with 7 bases that match TRBD1. Losses at the gene ends were 4 bases for V and 7 bases for J; bases not matched to a gene: 11. Germline V gene data show CDR1 as SGHRS and CDR2 as YFSETQ. There are 15 residues in the CDR3. In nucleotides, the CDR3 is TGCGCCAGCAGCGCCTCAACAGGGGAAGGACAGCCCCAGCATTTT. Residues: CASSASTGEGQPQHF.

J is TRBJ2-2 and V is TRBV2, with D perhaps TRBD1 (5 bases). Germline V gene data show CDR1 as SNHLY and CDR2 as FYNNEI. V lost 7 bases, J lost 7 bases, and 13 bases lay in between. This CDR3 spans 13 amino acids. CDR3 protein: CASIQDLSGELFF. CDR3 in DNA: TGTGCCAGCATACAGGATCTGAGCGGGGAGCTGTTTTTT.

The chain employs TRBV5-1 and TRBJ2-2, with 8 positions matching TRBD1. The length of the CDR3 is 17 residues. The trim removed 0 bases at V and 1 base at J, leaving 5 bases unmatched. Looked up from germline, CDR1 is SGHRS and CDR2 is YFSETQ. CDR3 residues: CASSLGQGALNTGELFF. The CDR3 DNA reads TGCGCCAGCAGCTTGGGCCAGGGGGCGCTGAACACCGGGGAGCTGTTTTTT. Combining the CDR3 with reference TRBV5-1 and TRBJ2-2 gives the whole variable domain KAGVTQTPRYLIKTRGQQVTLSCSPISGHRSVSWYQQTPGQGLQFLFEYFSETQRNKGNFPGRFSGRQFSNSRSEMNVSTLELGDSALYLCASSLGQGALNTGELFFGEGSRLTVL.

The CDR3 region is CASSLDAGEKLFF. The CDR3 DNA follows: TGTGCCAGCAGCCTGGATGCGGGGGAAAAACTGTTTTTT. This sequence joins TRBV9 and TRBJ1-4; no clear D. The germline CDR1 and CDR2 sequences are SGDLS and YYNGEE. V shed 4 bases and J shed 8 bases, with 12 bases lying between them. This CDR3 region has 13 residues.

V is TRBV10-3 and J is TRBJ2-2, with TRBD2 matching 15 bases. The germline V gene encodes CDR1 ENHRY and CDR2 SYGVKD. V dropped 5 bases and J dropped 1; count of bases not matched to a gene: 5. The CDR3 totals 18 residues. CDR3 coding DNA: TGTGCCATCAGTCCTGGACTAGCGGGGGGGCAGAACACCGGGGAGCTGTTTTTT. Protein: CAISPGLAGGQNTGELFF.

About this clone itself: A read error may account for a junction end that differs from germline. The chain carries TRBV7-7 and TRBJ2-1; 8 nucleotides agree with TRBD2. This CDR3 region has 15 residues. In germline, CDR1 is SSHAT, CDR2 FNYEAQ (reference sequence). CDR3 residues: CASSLGLASYNEQFF. The CDR3 DNA reads TGTGCTAGCAGCTTAGGACTAGCCTCCTACAATGAGCAGTTCTTC.

This chain links TRBV28 with TRBJ1-4; 7 positions agree with TRBD1. Unmatched junction bases numbered 4, after V lost 2 bases and J lost 7 bases. Germline V gene lookup returns CDR1 MDHEN and CDR2 SYDVKM. This CDR3 contains 14 residues. The CDR3 spells CASSLIRTGEKLFF. CDR3 nucleotide sequence: TGTGCCAGCAGTTTAATCAGGACAGGTGAAAAACTGTTTTTT.